The rows below give T cell receptor beta chains drawn from one sample of a study of T cell repertoires in cytomegalovirus infection. TCRdb re-analysed the reads in MiXCR, keeping a single row per CDR3 protein. Of roughly 350,000 distinct CDR3 sequences in the sample, approximately 30% were seen once. These receptors' targets are unknown. This specimen consisted of cultured PBMCs, obtained from culture after CMV antigen stimulation. The source of these receptors is a human donor in good health (CMV status not recorded). Some clones in this sample may be carry-over from other donors' samples. The CDR3 runs from the conserved cysteine through the conserved F or W. The order of the fields is J gene, clone size, D gene, V gene, CDR3 DNA, CDR3 protein. The D gene is left open where the match is weak. Size is omitted from some rows. Given values are once, few, many or a class for expanded clones.

>TRBJ1-2|many|.|TRBV7-2
TGTGCCAGCAGCCCGGGCGGCTCCACCGTTAGCTATGGCTACACCTTC
CASSPGGSTVSYGYTF
>TRBJ2-5|few|.|TRBV7-9
TGTGCCAGCAGCCCCCCGACAGCCGGATTCGTCCAAGAGACCCAGTACTTC
CASSPPTAGFVQETQYF
>TRBJ1-1|.|.|TRBV19
TGTGCCAGTAGTAATGTCGGGGGGGGTAGAAAAACTGAAGCTTTCTTT
CASSNVGGGRKTEAFF
>TRBJ2-1|few|.|TRBV4-1
TGCGCCAGCAGCCAAGAAACTAGCCGCTACAATGAGCAGTTCTTC
CASSQETSRYNEQFF
>TRBJ1-2|.|.|TRBV4-3
TGCGCCAGCAGCCAAGCCCTGATAGAGGCACGGTTTGATGGCTACACCTTC
CASSQALIEARFDGYTF
>TRBJ2-3|.|.|TRBV10-3
TGTGCCATCAAGTCCCGGAAAGAGGCAGATACGCAGTATTTT
CAIKSRKEADTQYF
>TRBJ1-2|few|TRBD1|TRBV10-3
TGTGCCATCAGTCTGGACAGGGTGGTTGGCTACACCTTC
CAISLDRVVGYTF
>TRBJ1-4|few|.|TRBV29-1
TGCAGCGCTCTCCGGGACCCTAATGAAAAACTGTTTTTT
CSALRDPNEKLFF
>TRBJ1-1|few|.|TRBV18
TGTGCCAGCTCACTTCTCGCGTTAGGGGCCGCATCGGACACTGAAGCTTTCTTT
CASSLLALGAASDTEAFF
>TRBJ2-1|.|TRBD1|TRBV5-1
TGCGCCAGCATCGGGGGGGACAGGGGCTGGTCCCATGAGCAGTTCTTC
CASIGGDRGWSHEQFF
>TRBJ2-1|.|.|TRBV28
TGTGCCAGCAGCGCGATAGGGAGCTCCTACAATGAGCAGTTCTTC
CASSAIGSSYNEQFF
>TRBJ1-5|once|.|TRBV5-1
TGCGGCAGCAGCTTGGGGGTCAATCAGCCCCAGCATTTT
CGSSLGVNQPQHF
>TRBJ2-1|.|.|TRBV19
TGTGCCAGTACTCTACCCCCCCCAACCCCCAATGAGCAGTTCTTC
CASTLPPPTPNEQFF
>TRBJ2-5|few|TRBD2|TRBV28
TGTGCCAGCAGTTCGCCATCGGGACTACTCACAGGGACCCAGTACTTC
CASSSPSGLLTGTQYF
>TRBJ2-1|.|.|TRBV4-3
TGCGCCAGCAGCCAAGATTATCGGGGCAGGTCCGATGAGCAGTTCTTC
CASSQDYRGRSDEQFF
>TRBJ2-6|few|.|TRBV4-1
TGCGCCAGCAGCCAAGATGTGGCGGGATCCGCTGGGGCCAACGTCCTGACTTTC
CASSQDVAGSAGANVLTF
>TRBJ1-2|.|TRBD1|TRBV7-8
TGTGCCAGCAGCTACCGGACAGGGGGCCCAAAGGTCTACACCTTC
CASSYRTGGPKVYTF
>TRBJ1-6|.|TRBD1|TRBV7-2
TGTGCCAGCAGCTCGGACAGGGCAGGTTCACCCCTCCACTTT
CASSSDRAGSPLHF
>TRBJ2-1|.|.|TRBV7-2
TGTGCCAGCAGCTCCGGGGCCCTAAACAATGAGCAGTTCTTC
CASSSGALNNEQFF
>TRBJ1-1|few|.|TRBV12-3/TRBV12-4
TGTGCCAGCAGTTTTGAGGACACTGAAGCTTTCTTT
CASSFEDTEAFF
>TRBJ2-3|few|.|TRBV11-2
TGTGCCAGCAGCTTAGTTGTAGTATGGCGGGAAGACACAGATACGCAGTATTTT
CASSLVVVWREDTDTQYF
>TRBJ1-4|few|TRBD1|TRBV12-3/TRBV12-4
TGTGCCAGCAGTTGGACAGGGCGGAATGAAAAACTGTTTTTT
CASSWTGRNEKLFF
>TRBJ2-3|.|TRBD2|TRBV4-1
TGCGCCAGCAGCCAGACGACTAGCGGGAGCGGGGATACGCAGTATTTT
CASSQTTSGSGDTQYF
>TRBJ2-5|.|.|TRBV6-5
TGTGCCAGCAGTTACTCTAACAGCCAGACCCAGTACTTC
CASSYSNSQTQYF
>TRBJ2-7|few|.|TRBV6-1
TGTGCCAGCAGGGCGGGGGCCCCCTACGAGCAGTACTTC
CASRAGAPYEQYF
>TRBJ2-7|many|TRBD2|TRBV7-2
TGTGCCAGCAGCTTAGTATCGGCGGGACTACTCTACGAGCAGTACTTC
CASSLVSAGLLYEQYF
>TRBJ1-2|.|TRBD1|TRBV4-1
TGCGCCAGCAGCCGACAGGGGGCCGACTATGGCTACACCTTC
CASSRQGADYGYTF
>TRBJ2-1|.|TRBD2|TRBV27
TGTGCCAGCAGTTGGGGACTAGCAACAATCAATGAGCAGTTCTTC
CASSWGLATINEQFF
>TRBJ1-1|once|.|TRBV7-9
TGTGCCAGCAGGCAGGGACCGTCGAACACTGAAGCTTTCTTT
CASRQGPSNTEAFF
>TRBJ2-1|.|.|TRBV19
TGTGCCAGTGGTATAGGGGGGGCTAGAGACAATGAGCAGTTCTTC
CASGIGGARDNEQFF